The clone carrying this T cell receptor beta chain appeared a single time. As yet, its antigen is unknown. The data originate from a study of STAT3 mutations in large granular lymphocyte leukemia. In the study overall: More than half of T-LGLL patients received immunosuppressive therapy.

Findings and limits, study-wide: Clonal expansion was inferred from other time points because no sample existed at each clone's first appearance. Every T-cell large granular lymphocyte leukemia patient had at least one immunodominant TCR beta clonotype. Variable sampling intervals and differing treatment regimens complicated linking therapy response to TCR clonal burden changes.

The repertoire was sequenced with immunoSEQ multiplex PCR; TCRdb's copy has only in-frame clones and lacks some. The data contain 4,500 to 6,000 clones, approximately 86% of them singletons. Sequenced sample: PBMCs. This TCR came from a human donor with T large granular lymphocyte leukemia. Some clones in this sample may be carry-over from other donors' samples.

DNA for the CDR3: TGCAGCGCCGGGGGTTGGGGCGGTACTGAAGCTTTCTTT. Amino acids: CSAGGWGGTEAFF. The chain is built from TRBV29-1 and TRBJ1-1, with D perhaps matching TRBD1 (5 bases). The CDR3 loop spans 13 amino acids. CDR1 and CDR2 from the germline V gene are SQVTM and ANQGSEA. Trimming shortened V by 7 bases and J by 5 bases, and 17 bases separated the two germline ends.